Here is one TCR beta chain with its context. Its antigen remains unidentified. The V gene lost 1 base and the J gene lost 5 bases, with 10 bases spanning the gap. Germline lookup yields CDR1 GTSNPN and CDR2 SVGIG (reference sequence). The CDR3 has 13 residues. Generated by immunoSEQ multiplex PCR, the TCRdb table keeps only in-frame clones and is missing some. This table has 130,000 to 150,000 clones, around 89% appearing once. The data were obtained in a study of T cell responses to AZD1222 COVID-19 vaccine. Findings and limits, study-wide: Per reports, nearly half of all spike-specific TCRs target regions that are unmutated in variants. Seropositive status at baseline applied to only six AZD1222 recipients. Donors were mostly white British, more females; clonal diversity possibly underestimated.

The receptor was derived from an adult in good health. The chain recombines TRBV30 with TRBJ2-3, with D perhaps assigned TRBD1 or TRBD2 (5 bases each). Source: peripheral blood, taken on day 0 of AZD1222 vaccination. CDR3 DNA sequence: TGTGCCTGGAGTGGAGGGGTGGTAGATACGCAGTATTTT. Residues: CAWSGGVVDTQYF. Supplemented by reference TRBV30 and TRBJ2-3, the full variable domain reads SQTIHQWPATLVQPVGSPLSLECTVEGTSNPNLYWYRQAAGRGLQLLFYSVGIGQISSEVPQNLSASRPQDRQFILSSKKLLLSDSGFYLCAWSGGVVDTQYFGPGTRLTVL.